This TCR beta chain was retrieved from a study of cytomegalovirus exposure and HLA in healthy donors. Sampled while nominally healthy, donors likely had unrecorded immune exposures. The PCR employed 60 Vbeta primers together with 13 Jbeta primers. Using immunoSEQ multiplex PCR, the repertoire was profiled, and TCRdb retains in-frame clones only, with some absent. The table has 120,000 or so clones, 80% seen once. V lost 0 bases and J 5 bases, leaving 10 bases between the germline ends. The germline V gene has CDR1 KGHSH and CDR2 LQKENI. This CDR3 is built from 15 residues. Sequencing input: PBMCs. This clonotype was obtained from a man aged 25-45 years in good health and CMV-seropositive. The rearrangement uses TRBV18 and TRBJ1-4; D not resolved. The CDR3 protein is CASSPPSARNEKLFF. The CDR3 DNA sequence: TGTGCCAGCTCACCACCTTCGGCCAGGAATGAAAAACTGTTTTTT.